The clone carrying this TCR beta chain was recorded many times. V lost 2 bases, J lost 6 bases, and 11 bases lay in between. CDR1 and CDR2 from the germline V gene are SGHTA and FQGNSA. The CDR3 contains 14 residues. The data stem from a study of T cells after yellow fever vaccination. TCRdb redid the calling of the 5' RACE reads with MiXCR, one entry per CDR3 protein. The sample records 65,000 to 70,000 distinct CDR3 sequences, around 5% being singletons. Here the sequenced sample was CD4+ T cells sorted from PBMCs, taken less than 16 days after the first yellow fever vaccination. J is TRBJ2-4 and V is TRBV7-2; D perhaps matches TRBD1 (5 bases). This TCR derives from a man younger than 35 who received the YFV17D yellow fever vaccine. CDR3 amino acids: CASSLPPRGNIQYF. The CDR3 DNA reads as TGTGCCAGCAGCTTACCGCCTAGGGGAAACATTCAGTACTTC.